These 12 T cell receptor beta chains were sequenced from one sample in a study of early T cells in non-severe SARS-CoV-2 infection. From the 5' RACE reads, TCRdb called clonotypes with MiXCR, one entry per CDR3 protein. The sample shows roughly 67,000 distinct CDR3 sequences, 9.5% to 13% of them seen only once. The sequencing sample was made of whole blood. The receptors here all came from an adult who was a healthcare worker with PCR-confirmed SARS-CoV-2 infection or an uninfected control (not recorded which).

The V call is TRBV5-5, the J call TRBJ2-3; a possible D gene is TRBD1 (6 bases). Germline loops: CDR1 SGHKS, CDR2 YYEKEE (reference sequence). The CDR3 extends over 14 amino acids. Between the trimmed V and J ends, which lost 3 bases and 2 bases, there was a span of 10 bases. CDR3 sequence: CASSSGTNTDTQYF. Written as DNA, the CDR3 is TGTGCCAGCAGCTCCGGGACAAACACAGATACGCAGTATTTT.

The chain couples TRBV28 to TRBJ2-7; no clear D gene. CDR1 and CDR2 (germline): MDHEN, SYDVKM. Trimming pared 5 bases from V and 2 bases from J, leaving 19 bases between. This CDR3 is built from 16 residues. CDR3 protein: CASSPYLRSGAYEQYF. In DNA, the CDR3 is TGTGCCAGCAGTCCTTATCTGCGGAGTGGGGCCTACGAGCAGTACTTC. The complete variable domain, with remaining parts taken from reference TRBV28 and TRBJ2-7, reads DVKVTQSSRYLVKRTGEKVFLECVQDMDHENMFWYRQDPGLGLRLIYFSYDVKMKEKGDIPEGYSVSREKKERFSLILESASTNQTSMYLCASSPYLRSGAYEQYFGPGTRLTVT.

This clonotype was counted between two and nine times. V and J are TRBV7-2 and TRBJ2-2; 7 bases are shared with TRBD1. The CDR3 totals 16 residues. Germline CDR1 is SGHTA and CDR2 is FQGNSA. V lost 1 base and J lost 3; bases outside the gene matches: 5. CDR3 loop: CASSLETGVYTGELFF. The CDR3 region has the DNA TGTGCCAGCAGCTTAGAAACAGGGGTGTACACCGGGGAGCTGTTTTTT.

There are a few counts of this clonotype. The chain has TRBV12-3 or TRBV12-4 and TRBJ2-5, with D tentatively TRBD1 or TRBD2 (5 bases each). The CDR3 has 13 amino acids. Trimming removed 8 bases from V and 2 bases from J, with 12 bases in between. This CDR3 reads CASRGTLQETQYF. The CDR3 DNA reads as TGTGCCAGCCGTGGGACGCTACAAGAGACCCAGTACTTC.

The J gene is TRBJ2-5, the V gene TRBV7-6; D is uncertain. Germline V lookup: CDR1 SGHVS, CDR2 FNYEAQ. CDR3 length: 15 amino acids. Trimming stripped 1 base from V and 4 bases from J, with 13 bases between. This CDR3 is CASSLGSPPLETQYF. The DNA for the CDR3 is TGTGCCAGCAGCTTAGGTAGCCCCCCATTAGAGACCCAGTACTTC.

This clonotype was seen more than once but under ten times. The chain carries TRBV7-9 and TRBJ2-4; D is unclear. The CDR3 length is 13 residues. The germline gives CDR1 SEHNR, CDR2 FQNEAQ (reference sequence). V lost 5 bases to trimming and J lost 7 bases, with 12 bases between them. CDR3 bases: TGTGCCAGCAGCCTCTTCCCGGAGAACATTCAGTACTTC. Protein product: CASSLFPENIQYF.

This clonotype occurred a few times. This chain joins TRBV15 and TRBJ2-2; 9 bases are shared with TRBD2. The CDR3 covers 18 residues. Per germline, CDR1 LNHNV and CDR2 YYDKDF (reference sequence). J lost 1 base, V lost 0 bases, and 6 bases had no gene match. The CDR3 is CATSRDRGRAMNTGELFF. For the CDR3, the DNA is TGTGCCACCAGCAGAGATCGCGGGAGGGCCATGAACACCGGGGAGCTGTTTTTT.

This clonotype was found many times. The chain couples TRBV28 to TRBJ1-6; perhaps TRBD1 as D (6 bases). There are 12 residues in the CDR3. Trimming stripped 3 bases from V and 15 bases from J, with 12 bases between. Germline V lookup: CDR1 MDHEN, CDR2 SYDVKM. CDR3 nucleotide sequence: TGTGCCAGCAGTTTGGGGGGGACAATCCTCCACTTT. Translated, it gives CASSLGGTILHF.

The genes are TRBV7-9 and TRBJ1-2, with 7 bases matching TRBD1. Germline lookup yields CDR1 SEHNR and CDR2 FQNEAQ (reference sequence). This CDR3 spans 12 amino acids. V dropped 5 bases and J dropped 8; count of bases not matched to a gene: 5. In DNA form, the CDR3 reads TGTGCCAGCAGCCGGGACAGCGGAGGCTACACCTTC. Translation: CASSRDSGGYTF.

This clonotype was detected only a few times. The rearrangement uses TRBV7-6 and TRBJ1-3; D possibly corresponds to TRBD1 (5 bases). Germline V gives CDR1 SGHVS, CDR2 FNYEAQ. The CDR3 consists of 14 residues. Trimming pared 5 bases from V and 8 bases from J, leaving 16 bases between. In nucleotides, the CDR3 is TGTGCCAGCAGCCGAAATGTTGGGGGGGACACCATATATTTT. Amino acid sequence: CASSRNVGGDTIYF.

This clonotype was observed a few times. The chain is built from TRBV12-3 or TRBV12-4 and TRBJ2-7, with D maybe TRBD1 (5 bases). Trimming pared 6 bases from V and 0 bases from J, leaving 12 bases between. The CDR3 extends over 14 amino acids. CDR3 region: CASRDKVGSYEQYF. The CDR3 DNA follows: TGTGCCAGCAGGGACAAGGTGGGCTCCTACGAGCAGTACTTC.

The chain has TRBV21-1 and TRBJ1-5. TRBV21-1 is annotated as a pseudogene. CDR3 length equals 13 residues. The CDR3 DNA sequence: TGTGCCAGCCTGGCAGCCTCTAATCAGCCCCAGCATTTT. This encodes CASLAASNQPQHF.